Sequencing of this T cell receptor (beta chain) was carried out in a study of T cell changes during pregnancy in multiple sclerosis. This CDR3 has 14 residues. V shed 7 bases, J shed 4 bases, and the junction held 6 bases outside the gene matches. Per the germline V gene, CDR1 is ENHRY and CDR2 is SYGVKD. Produced via immunoSEQ multiplex PCR; TCRdb's table is partial and in-frame only. The profile covers approximately 50,000 clones, with 90% appearing a single time and approximately 5.8% taken by the ten largest. Here the sequenced sample was peripheral blood, taken in the third trimester of pregnancy. The rearrangement uses TRBV10-3 and TRBJ1-1; TRBD1 matches at 10 bases. The sequence was collected from a female donor in good health, enrolled as a control in a pregnancy study. This CDR3 is CAITRDRGGTEAFF. The CDR3 bases are TGTGCCATCACCCGGGACAGGGGTGGCACTGAAGCTTTCTTT.